The entry below describes one T cell receptor beta chain. The data derive from a study of technical replicates of blood from a handful of donors. This CDR3 contains 14 residues. The V end was cut by 4 bases, the J end by 4 bases, with 13 bases between. The germline V gene encodes CDR1 SGHNT and CDR2 YYREEE (reference sequence). The assay was immunoSEQ multiplex PCR, and TCRdb's table has in-frame clones only and misses some. The sample shows about 72,000 clones, around nine tenths of them seen only once. The clonotype comes from a human donor in good health. The sample taken for sequencing was T cells isolated from PBMCs. The chain recombines TRBV5-4 with TRBJ2-3, with a possible D match to TRBD2 (6 bases). Here the CDR3 reads CASSPRLVADTQYF. In nucleotides, the CDR3 is TGTGCCAGCAGCCCACGACTAGTCGCAGATACGCAGTATTTT.